This T cell receptor beta chain was captured in a study of cytomegalovirus exposure and HLA in healthy donors. Note on this clone: As yet, its antigen is unknown.

Here immunoSEQ multiplex PCR was the method, and the copy in TCRdb shows in-frame clones only, minus some. The data show roughly 84,000 clones, roughly 93% seen once. Findings and caveats of the study: Three CMV-associated chains proved CMV antigen-specific in vitro. The majority of TCR sequences were rare, yet some public TCRs appeared in many donors. The listing of roughly 160 TCR beta chains classed them as cytomegalovirus-associated.

The germline V gene has CDR1 ENHRY and CDR2 SYGVKD. The CDR3 length is 15 residues. V lost 4 bases, J lost 3 bases, and 7 bases stayed unmatched. The source is a man aged 25 to 40 in good health and CMV-seronegative. Sequencing used PBMCs. The chain carries TRBV10-3 and TRBJ2-5; 8 bases map to TRBD2. This CDR3 reads CAISATGGGEETQYF. CDR3 nucleotide sequence: TGTGCCATCAGTGCCACGGGAGGGGGTGAAGAGACCCAGTACTTC.